This record covers a single T cell receptor (beta chain). This CDR3 contains 15 residues. CDR1 MNHEY and CDR2 SMNVEV come from the germline V gene (reference sequence). V shed 5 bases and J 3 bases; nucleotides not matched to a gene: 7. These data are taken from a study of radiotherapy plus CTLA-4 blockade in lung cancer. Study details: Among patients, approximately 17% showed objective responses, and roughly 30% had disease control.

Profiled with immunoSEQ multiplex PCR; TCRdb holds only in-frame clones, not every one. In the table there are about 60,000 clones, around 80% of which are singletons. Material: peripheral blood, obtained from a patient treated with radiotherapy plus ipilimumab. The clonotype comes from a human donor with non-small cell lung cancer who had a partial response to radiotherapy plus ipilimumab. V and J are TRBV27 and TRBJ2-3; 8 bases are a match to TRBD2. The chain's CDR3 is CASSPGLDQTDTQYF. The CDR3 DNA reads as TGTGCCAGCAGTCCGGGACTAGATCAAACAGATACGCAGTATTTT.